Below are 5 T cell receptor beta chains sequenced from a single sample in a study of shared clonotypes between healthy human individuals (dated by TCRdb to 2018 to 2021). The protocol used for the library was the immunoSEQ multiplex PCR assay. TCRdb re-hosts the immuneACCESS table, in-frame sequences only. Its copies lack some clones; in the studies checked, an unresolved V gene accounts for under half of them, and the cause for the rest is not known. Across this sample there are around 1.1 million clones, with approximately 77% seen only once. The ten top clones hold approximately 0.95% of the sample. Sequencing used memory CD4+ T cells from PBMCs. Read against the paper, the sample's cell subset or site label means: CD45RA-negative fraction. These receptors all stem from a man in his late teens or twenties in good health. Some clones in this sample may be carry-over from other donors' samples.

This clone was seen only a few times. The chain recombines TRBV30 with TRBJ1-5, with D perhaps matching TRBD1 (5 bases). The germline CDR1 and CDR2 sequences are GTSNPN and SVGIG (reference sequence). This CDR3 region has 13 residues. V was trimmed by 5 bases and J by 4 bases, leaving 12 bases between them. The CDR3, as DNA: TGTGCCTGGGCTAGCGGGGGGAATCAGCCCCAGCATTTT. Protein product: CAWASGGNQPQHF.

This clone was found a few times. The chain employs TRBV19 and TRBJ1-5; 7 positions match TRBD1. CDR1 and CDR2 (germline): LNHDA, SQIVND (reference sequence). This CDR3 is 14 amino acids long. The V gene end was trimmed by 7 bases and the J gene end by 6 bases; junction bases not matched to a gene: 9. This CDR3 reads CASKGGGPVQPQHF. The CDR3, as DNA: TGTGCCAGTAAGGGAGGGGGCCCAGTTCAGCCCCAGCATTTT.

CDR3 coding DNA: TGTGCCAGCAGCTTAGTTATTTATCTCAGTCCCCAACGGCCCGGGGAGCTGTTTTTT. It is translated as CASSLVIYLSPQRPGELFF. This chain links TRBV13 with TRBJ2-2; D not certain. This CDR3 has 19 amino acids. Trimming left V 1 base short and J 6 bases short, with 24 bases between. Germline V gene lookup returns CDR1 PRHDT and CDR2 FYEKMQ (reference sequence).

This chain links TRBV5-1 with TRBJ1-5; TRBD1 matches 10 bases. The CDR3 totals 16 residues. The ends lost 1 base at V and 7 bases at J; junction bases unmatched: 8. Germline V lookup: CDR1 SGHRS, CDR2 YFSETQ. DNA for the CDR3: TGCGCCAGCAGCTTGCAACCGGGACAGGGGAACCAGCCCCAGCATTTT. Protein sequence: CASSLQPGQGNQPQHF.

The chain couples TRBV27 to TRBJ2-4; unclear D gene. CDR3 length equals 14 residues. CDR1 MNHEY and CDR2 SMNVEV come from the germline V gene (reference sequence). The germline V and J ends were trimmed by 6 bases and 0 bases, with 9 bases remaining between them. CDR3 nucleotide sequence: TGTGCCAGCAGCCCTCAACTAGCCAAAAACATTCAGTACTTC. As protein: CASSPQLAKNIQYF.